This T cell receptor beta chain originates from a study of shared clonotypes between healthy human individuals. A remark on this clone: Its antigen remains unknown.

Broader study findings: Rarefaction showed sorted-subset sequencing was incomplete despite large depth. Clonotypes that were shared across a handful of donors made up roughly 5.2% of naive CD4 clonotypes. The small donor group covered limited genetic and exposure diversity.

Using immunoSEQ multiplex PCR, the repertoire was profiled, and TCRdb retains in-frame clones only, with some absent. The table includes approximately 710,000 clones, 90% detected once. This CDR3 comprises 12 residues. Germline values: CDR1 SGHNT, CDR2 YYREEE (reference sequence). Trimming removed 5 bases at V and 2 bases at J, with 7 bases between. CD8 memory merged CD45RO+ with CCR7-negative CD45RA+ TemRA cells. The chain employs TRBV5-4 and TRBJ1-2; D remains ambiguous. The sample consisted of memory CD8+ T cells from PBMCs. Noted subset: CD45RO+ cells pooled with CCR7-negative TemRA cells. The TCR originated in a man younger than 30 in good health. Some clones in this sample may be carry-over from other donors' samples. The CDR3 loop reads CASRGDNYGYTF. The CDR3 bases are TGTGCCAGCAGGGGAGACAACTATGGCTACACCTTC.